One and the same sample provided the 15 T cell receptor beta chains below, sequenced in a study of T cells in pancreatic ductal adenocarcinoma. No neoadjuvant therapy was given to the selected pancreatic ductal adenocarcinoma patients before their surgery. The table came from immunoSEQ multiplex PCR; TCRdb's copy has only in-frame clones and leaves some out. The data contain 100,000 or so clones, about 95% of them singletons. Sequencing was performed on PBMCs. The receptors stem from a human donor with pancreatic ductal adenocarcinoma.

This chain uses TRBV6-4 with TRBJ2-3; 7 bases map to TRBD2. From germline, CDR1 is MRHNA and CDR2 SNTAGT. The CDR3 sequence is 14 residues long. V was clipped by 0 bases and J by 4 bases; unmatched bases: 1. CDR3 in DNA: TGTGCCAGCAGTGACTCGGGGGGGTCAGATACGCAGTATTTT. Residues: CASSDSGGSDTQYF.

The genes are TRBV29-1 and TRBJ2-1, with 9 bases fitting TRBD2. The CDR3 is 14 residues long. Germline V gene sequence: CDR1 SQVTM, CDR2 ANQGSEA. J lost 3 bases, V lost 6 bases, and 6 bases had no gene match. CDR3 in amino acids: CSVAPSGVYNEQFF. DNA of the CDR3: TGCAGCGTGGCTCCTAGCGGGGTCTACAATGAGCAGTTCTTC.

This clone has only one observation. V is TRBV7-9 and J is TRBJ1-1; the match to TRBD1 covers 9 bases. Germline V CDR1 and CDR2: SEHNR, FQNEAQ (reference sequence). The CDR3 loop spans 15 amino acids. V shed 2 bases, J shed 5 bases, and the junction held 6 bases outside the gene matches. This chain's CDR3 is CASSLTTGGATEAFF. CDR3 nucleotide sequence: TGTGCCAGCAGCTTAACTACAGGGGGCGCAACTGAAGCTTTCTTT.

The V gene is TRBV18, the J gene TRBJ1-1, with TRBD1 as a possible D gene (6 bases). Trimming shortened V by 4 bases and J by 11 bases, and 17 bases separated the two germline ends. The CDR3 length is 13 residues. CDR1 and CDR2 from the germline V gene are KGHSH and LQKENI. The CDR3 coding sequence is TGTGCCAGCTCACGGGGACACCGGGATAAGGCTTTCTTT. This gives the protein CASSRGHRDKAFF.

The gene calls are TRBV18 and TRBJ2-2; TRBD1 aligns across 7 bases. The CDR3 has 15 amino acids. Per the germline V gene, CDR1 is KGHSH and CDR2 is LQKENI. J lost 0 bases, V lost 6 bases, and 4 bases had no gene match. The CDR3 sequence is CASSQQGSNTGELFF. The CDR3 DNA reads TGTGCCAGCTCCCAACAGGGGTCGAACACCGGGGAGCTGTTTTTT.

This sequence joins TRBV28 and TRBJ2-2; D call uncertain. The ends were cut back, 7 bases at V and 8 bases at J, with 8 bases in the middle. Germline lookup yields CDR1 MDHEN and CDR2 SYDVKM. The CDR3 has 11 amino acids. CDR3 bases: TGTGCCAGCAACCTACAGGGGGAGCTGTTTTTT. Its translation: CASNLQGELFF. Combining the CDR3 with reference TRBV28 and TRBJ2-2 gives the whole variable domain DVKVTQSSRYLVKRTGEKVFLECVQDMDHENMFWYRQDPGLGLRLIYFSYDVKMKEKGDIPEGYSVSREKKERFSLILESASTNQTSMYLCASNLQGELFFGEGSRLTVL.

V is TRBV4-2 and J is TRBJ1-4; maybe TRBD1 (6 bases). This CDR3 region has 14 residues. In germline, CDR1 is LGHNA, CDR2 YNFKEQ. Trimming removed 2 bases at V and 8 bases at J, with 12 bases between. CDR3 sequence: CASSQSQGREKLFF. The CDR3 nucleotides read TGTGCCAGCAGCCAATCACAGGGAAGGGAAAAACTGTTTTTT.

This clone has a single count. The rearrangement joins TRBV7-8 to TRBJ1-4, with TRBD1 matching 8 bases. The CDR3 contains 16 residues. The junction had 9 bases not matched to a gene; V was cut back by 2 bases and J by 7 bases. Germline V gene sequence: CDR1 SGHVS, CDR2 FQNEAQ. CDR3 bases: TGTGCCAGCAGCTTACTTACAGGGGGTATAGGTGAAAAACTGTTTTTT. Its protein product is CASSLLTGGIGEKLFF.

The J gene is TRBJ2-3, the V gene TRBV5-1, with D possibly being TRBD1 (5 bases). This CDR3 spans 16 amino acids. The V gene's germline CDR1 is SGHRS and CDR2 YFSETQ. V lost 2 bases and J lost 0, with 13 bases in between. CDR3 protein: CASSLGHIESTDTQYF. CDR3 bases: TGCGCCAGCAGCTTAGGACATATCGAAAGCACAGATACGCAGTATTTT.

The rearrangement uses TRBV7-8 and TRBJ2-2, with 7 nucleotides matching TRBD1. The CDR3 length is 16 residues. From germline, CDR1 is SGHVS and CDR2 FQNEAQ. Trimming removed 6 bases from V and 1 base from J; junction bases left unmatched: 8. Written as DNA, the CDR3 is TGTGCCAGCAGGCAACCGGGACAGAAGAACACCGGGGAGCTGTTTTTT. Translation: CASRQPGQKNTGELFF.

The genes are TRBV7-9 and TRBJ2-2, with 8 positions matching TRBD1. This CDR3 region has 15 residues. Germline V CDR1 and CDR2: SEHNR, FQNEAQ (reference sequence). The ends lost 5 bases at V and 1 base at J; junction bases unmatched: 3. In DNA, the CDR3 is TGTGCCAGCAGCACAGACAGGGGGAACACCGGGGAGCTGTTTTTT. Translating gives CASSTDRGNTGELFF.

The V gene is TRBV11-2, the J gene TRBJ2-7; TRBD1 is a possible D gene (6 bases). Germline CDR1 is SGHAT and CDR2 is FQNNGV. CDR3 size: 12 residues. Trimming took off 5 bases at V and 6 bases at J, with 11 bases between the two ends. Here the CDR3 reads CASSLTGPEQYF. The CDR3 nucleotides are TGTGCCAGCAGCCTCACAGGGCCCGAGCAGTACTTC.

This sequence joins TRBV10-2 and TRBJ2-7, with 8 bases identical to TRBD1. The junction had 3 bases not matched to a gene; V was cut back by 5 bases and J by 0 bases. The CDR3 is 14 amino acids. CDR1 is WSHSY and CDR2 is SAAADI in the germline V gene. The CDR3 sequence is CASSQTGGSYEQYF. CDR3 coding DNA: TGCGCCAGCAGTCAAACAGGGGGCTCCTACGAGCAGTACTTC.

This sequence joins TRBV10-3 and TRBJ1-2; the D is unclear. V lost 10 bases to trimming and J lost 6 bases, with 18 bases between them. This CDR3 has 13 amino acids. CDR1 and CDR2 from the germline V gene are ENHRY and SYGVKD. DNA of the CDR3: TGTGCCACCTCTAGTGCCGGGGTGGATGGCTACACCTTC. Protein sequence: CATSSAGVDGYTF.

In DNA form, the CDR3 reads TGTGCCAGCGGGGGGACCGAACATTCCTCCTACGAGCAGTACTTC. This translates into CASGGTEHSSYEQYF. The chain carries TRBV28 and TRBJ2-7, with D perhaps TRBD2 (6 bases). The CDR3 runs to 15 residues. The V end was cut by 8 bases, the J end by 0 bases, with 17 bases between. CDR1 is MDHEN and CDR2 is SYDVKM in the germline V gene.